The 10 T cell receptor beta chains given below trace back to one sample, sequenced in a study of T-cell reconstitution after alpha-beta-depleted transplantation in children. This sample's TCRbeta library carried unique molecular identifier barcodes. Via MiXCR, TCRdb re-called the PCR reads, giving one row per CDR3 protein. Here the sample spans about 360,000 distinct CDR3 sequences, 10% to 15% being singletons. This specimen consisted of PBMCs, obtained from the stem cell graft. The source of these receptors is a human donor who donated a stem cell graft to a child with Fanconi anemia.

This clonotype was seen repeatedly, ten times or more. The chain is built from TRBV5-1 and TRBJ2-7, with a weak D call TRBD1 (6 bases). Germline CDR1 SGHRS, CDR2 YFSETQ. CDR3 length equals 14 residues. Trimming shortened V by 4 bases and J by 3 bases, and 14 bases separated the two germline ends. The DNA for the CDR3 is TGCGCCAGCAGCCCCGGTCAGGGGCACTACGAGCAGTACTTC. Its protein is CASSPGQGHYEQYF.

This clonotype was picked up many times. The chain combines TRBV28 with TRBJ1-5; D perhaps matches TRBD1 (5 bases). Per the germline V gene, CDR1 is MDHEN and CDR2 is SYDVKM. The CDR3 extends over 13 amino acids. The V and J ends lost 6 bases and 1 base respectively, with 7 bases between them. CDR3 sequence reads: CASRGLSNQPQHF. CDR3 in DNA: TGTGCCAGCAGGGGGCTAAGCAATCAGCCCCAGCATTTT.

This clonotype has at least ten counts. The chain links TRBV19 to TRBJ2-1; 14 bases agree with TRBD2. The germline CDR1 and CDR2 sequences are LNHDA and SQIVND (reference sequence). This CDR3 region has 17 residues. The trim removed 5 bases at V and 4 bases at J, leaving 7 bases unmatched. CDR3 nucleotides: TGTGCCAGTAGTCCAAGGACTAGCGGGGGGACATACAATGAGCAGTTCTTC. Its protein is CASSPRTSGGTYNEQFF.

This clonotype was seen a handful of times. This rearrangement joins TRBV12-3 or TRBV12-4 to TRBJ1-5; D call uncertain. This CDR3 is 14 amino acids long. The V and J ends lost 2 bases and 6 bases respectively, with 11 bases between them. The CDR3 DNA is TGTGCCAGCAGTTTAAGCGGCAACGGTCAGCCCCAGCATTTT. Its protein product is CASSLSGNGQPQHF.

This chain connects TRBV27 to TRBJ2-7; 9 bases are shared with TRBD1. The CDR3 length is 15 residues. V shed 6 bases and J 5 bases; nucleotides not matched to a gene: 11. Germline-derived CDR1 and CDR2 are MNHEY and SMNVEV (reference sequence). CDR3 loop: CASRSGGTGSHEQYF. CDR3 bases: TGTGCCAGCAGGTCCGGGGGGACAGGGTCCCACGAGCAGTACTTC.

The V and J genes are TRBV5-1 and TRBJ2-7, with D tentatively TRBD1 (5 bases). CDR3 length: 13 amino acids. V lost 2 bases to trimming and J lost 3 bases, with 9 bases between them. Germline-derived CDR1 and CDR2 are SGHRS and YFSETQ. CDR3 amino acids: CASSFDRDYEQYF. The CDR3 DNA reads TGCGCCAGCAGCTTTGACAGAGACTACGAGCAGTACTTC. Full variable domain (outside the CDR3, taken from reference TRBV5-1 and TRBJ2-7): KAGVTQTPRYLIKTRGQQVTLSCSPISGHRSVSWYQQTPGQGLQFLFEYFSETQRNKGNFPGRFSGRQFSNSRSEMNVSTLELGDSALYLCASSFDRDYEQYFGPGTRLTVT.

This clonotype was counted a few times. The chain combines TRBV11-3 with TRBJ1-1, with a tentative D call TRBD1 (5 bases). This CDR3 is 13 amino acids long. In germline, CDR1 is SGHNT, CDR2 YENEEA. Trimming shortened V by 5 bases and J by 3 bases, and 10 bases separated the two germline ends. Here the CDR3 DNA reads TGTGCCAGCAGCGTAGGACAACACACTGAAGCTTTCTTT. It yields the protein CASSVGQHTEAFF.

The chain recombines TRBV11-2 with TRBJ2-5; D is uncertain. There are 12 residues in the CDR3. Trimming took 3 bases from V and 3 from J, leaving 5 bases between them. CDR1 and CDR2 from the germline V gene are SGHAT and FQNNGV. The CDR3 spells CASSFVEETQYF. The CDR3, as DNA: TGTGCCAGCAGCTTCGTAGAAGAGACCCAGTACTTC.

The table lists this clonotype with a few counts. This chain links TRBV10-2 with TRBJ2-7; D remains unclear. The CDR3 is 15 amino acids. The V gene lost 2 bases and the J gene lost 0 bases, with 11 bases spanning the gap. Looked up from germline, CDR1 is WSHSY and CDR2 is SAAADI. The CDR3 coding sequence is TGCGCCAGCAGTGAGACAAACCGGGCCTCCTACGAGCAGTACTTC. As protein: CASSETNRASYEQYF.

This clonotype has a handful of counts. J is TRBJ2-1 and V is TRBV18; 7 nucleotides line up with TRBD1. The V gene end was trimmed by 6 bases and the J gene end by 6 bases; junction bases not matched to a gene: 8. Germline V lookup: CDR1 KGHSH, CDR2 LQKENI. The CDR3 is made up of 14 amino acids. The DNA of the CDR3 is TGTGCCAGCTCGGCCTCGACAGGGTCCAATGAGCAGTTCTTC. Protein sequence: CASSASTGSNEQFF. Supplemented by reference TRBV18 and TRBJ2-1, the full variable domain reads NAGVMQNPRHLVRRRGQEARLRCSPMKGHSHVYWYRQLPEEGLKFMVYLQKENIIDESGMPKERFSAEFPKEGPSILRIQQVVRGDSAAYFCASSASTGSNEQFFGPGTRLTVL.